Presented here are 20 T cell receptor beta chains from one specimen sequenced in a study of T cells after yellow fever vaccination. TCRdb reprocessed the 5' RACE reads with MiXCR, giving one entry per CDR3 protein. The repertoire holds roughly 120,000 distinct CDR3 sequences, roughly 7.2% seen once, with approximately 2.7% in the top ten. The sequences come from CD4+ T cells sorted from PBMCs, collected around 45 days after the first yellow fever vaccination. The receptor source for this set is a man aged 18 to 30 who received the YFV17D yellow fever vaccine.

This clonotype showed up many times. CDR3 amino acids: CASSLGLALSTDTQYF. The CDR3 nucleotides are TGTGCCAGTAGTCTCGGACTGGCCCTGAGCACAGATACGCAGTATTTT. The chain combines TRBV19 with TRBJ2-3, with a possible D match to TRBD2 (5 bases). V was pared by 5 bases and J by 0 bases, with 15 bases between. Per germline, CDR1 LNHDA and CDR2 SQIVND (reference sequence). The CDR3 is 16 amino acids.

In its sample, this clonotype was seen many times. CDR3 sequence: CASSPLVGETQYF. The CDR3, as DNA: TGTGCCAGCAGCCCCCTGGTCGGAGAGACCCAGTACTTC. The V gene is TRBV12-3 or TRBV12-4, the J gene TRBJ2-5; D gene ambiguous. Trimming left V 6 bases short and J 4 bases short, with 12 bases between. This CDR3 contains 13 residues.

There are many counts of this clonotype. The chain links TRBV7-9 to TRBJ2-2; D might be TRBD1 (5 bases). The CDR3 totals 13 residues. Germline-derived CDR1 and CDR2 are SEHNR and FQNEAQ (reference sequence). Trimming shortened V by 6 bases and J by 4 bases, and 9 bases separated the two germline ends. This chain's CDR3 is CASRRQSTGELFF. CDR3 DNA: TGTGCCAGCAGACGACAGAGCACCGGGGAGCTGTTTTTT.

There are many counts of this clonotype. V gene TRBV7-6 combines with J gene TRBJ2-3; 10 bases are shared with TRBD2. Germline trimming cut 5 bases from V and 7 bases from J; bases unmatched to any gene: 12. Germline V gives CDR1 SGHVS, CDR2 FNYEAQ. This CDR3 contains 16 residues. In DNA form, the CDR3 reads TGTGCCAGCAGCCAAACAGCGGGGGGGGGCAGACATACGCAGTATTTT. Its translation is CASSQTAGGGRHTQYF.

This clonotype was seen at least ten times. The V call is TRBV6-1, the J call TRBJ2-7, with D possibly being TRBD2 (5 bases). The CDR3 has 13 residues. The ends were cut back, 6 bases at V and 7 bases at J, with 16 bases in the middle. The V gene's germline CDR1 is MNHNS and CDR2 SASEGT. CDR3 bases: TGTGCCAGCAGAGCAGACAACCCGGGGGAGCAGTACTTC. Residues: CASRADNPGEQYF.

This clonotype was recorded many times. Written as DNA, the CDR3 is TGTGCCAGCAGGGTACTCCCGGGACAGGGGGCTAACTATGGCTACACCTTC. Encoded protein: CASRVLPGQGANYGYTF. The chain uses TRBV12-3 or TRBV12-4 and TRBJ1-2, with 11 bases identical to TRBD1. This CDR3 is built from 17 residues. Trimming cost V 6 bases and J 0 bases; bases outside gene matches: 9.

This clonotype occurred a few times. This chain links TRBV7-9 with TRBJ1-4; D may be TRBD1 (5 bases). The CDR3 extends over 16 amino acids. With 0 bases removed from V and 7 bases from J, the gap between germline ends came to 15 bases. In germline, CDR1 is SEHNR, CDR2 FQNEAQ (reference sequence). CDR3 DNA sequence: TGTGCCAGCAGCTTAGCCCGGTGGGACGGAACTGAAAAACTGTTTTTT. Amino acids: CASSLARWDGTEKLFF.

This clonotype was recorded at least ten times. The rearrangement joins TRBV7-2 to TRBJ2-2; 8 bases match TRBD1. Germline assignment: CDR1 SGHTA and CDR2 FQGNSA. The CDR3 consists of 17 residues. After removal of 5 bases from V and 7 bases from J, the junction contained 15 bases not matched to a gene. The CDR3: CASSHARGQGAHGELFF. CDR3 nucleotide sequence: TGTGCCAGCAGCCACGCCCGAGGACAGGGAGCCCACGGGGAGCTGTTTTTT.

There are a few counts of this clonotype. The V gene is TRBV7-9, the J gene TRBJ1-6; possible D gene TRBD1, 5 bases. The ends were cut back, 3 bases at V and 16 bases at J, with 16 bases in the middle. CDR3 size: 13 residues. The germline CDR1 and CDR2 sequences are SEHNR and FQNEAQ (reference sequence). CDR3 bases: TGTGCCAGCAGCTTCCAGTCCCCAGGGCGGCTCCACTTT. It encodes CASSFQSPGRLHF. Full variable domain (missing parts from reference TRBV7-9 and TRBJ1-6): DTGVSQNPRHKITKRGQNVTFRCDPISEHNRLYWYRQTLGQGPEFLTYFQNEAQLEKSRLLSDRFSAERPKGSFSTLEIQRTEQGDSAMYLCASSFQSPGRLHFGNGTRLTVT.

This clonotype has at least ten counts. The chain uses TRBV13 and TRBJ2-7; D is perhaps TRBD1 or TRBD2 (6 bases each). The CDR3 has 14 residues. CDR1 and CDR2 from the germline V gene are PRHDT and FYEKMQ (reference sequence). Trimming pared 5 bases from V and 2 bases from J, leaving 13 bases between. The CDR3: CASSVRGLTYEQYF. CDR3 DNA: TGTGCCAGCAGCGTCCGGGGGCTCACCTACGAGCAGTACTTC. Together with reference TRBV13 and TRBJ2-7, the CDR3 gives the full variable domain: AAGVIQSPRHLIKEKRETATLKCYPIPRHDTVYWYQQGPGQDPQFLISFYEKMQSDKGSIPDRFSAQQFSDYHSELNMSSLELGDSALYFCASSVRGLTYEQYFGPGTRLTVT.

This clonotype was detected ten times or more. The chain combines TRBV20-1 with TRBJ1-6; maybe TRBD1 (6 bases). This CDR3 is 15 amino acids long. V dropped 0 bases and J dropped 7 bases, with 13 bases sitting between them. The germline V gene encodes CDR1 DFQATT and CDR2 SNEGSKA (reference sequence). As DNA, the CDR3 is TGCAGTGCTAGAGATCCCGGCAGGGGCAATTCACCCCTCCACTTT. Encoded protein: CSARDPGRGNSPLHF.

This clonotype was counted only a few times. Here the CDR3 reads CASSGLPAGTGELFF. CDR3 in DNA: TGTGCCAGCAGCGGCCTGCCGGCTGGCACCGGGGAGCTGTTTTTT. The chain has TRBV12-3 or TRBV12-4 and TRBJ2-2; no clear D gene. This CDR3 has 15 amino acids. V was clipped by 6 bases and J by 4 bases, with 15 bases between them.

This clonotype has just a few counts. The chain uses TRBV30 and TRBJ1-5, with a weak D call TRBD1 (5 bases). This CDR3 is built from 13 residues. Germline lookup yields CDR1 GTSNPN and CDR2 SVGIG (reference sequence). Trimming took off 5 bases at V and 10 bases at J, with 18 bases between the two ends. CDR3 loop: CAWETPGRRPQHF. The CDR3 region has the DNA TGTGCCTGGGAAACCCCAGGGCGGCGTCCCCAGCATTTT.

This sequence joins TRBV12-3 or TRBV12-4 and TRBJ2-2; 9 bases fit TRBD2. The CDR3 length is 17 residues. The V and J ends lost 5 bases and 6 bases, in that order; junction bases with no gene match: 13. CDR3 DNA sequence: TGTGCCAGCAGTCCCCCACGTGGCGGGGGGGCCCCCGGGGAGCTGTTTTTT. It translates to CASSPPRGGGAPGELFF.

This clonotype was counted between two and nine times. This chain links TRBV5-1 with TRBJ2-3; 13 bases line up with TRBD2. Losses at the gene ends were 6 bases for V and 4 bases for J; bases not matched to a gene: 8. The germline V gene encodes CDR1 SGHRS and CDR2 YFSETQ. The CDR3 runs 16 residues. The CDR3 sequence is CASTQDGLAGADTQYF. The CDR3 DNA sequence: TGCGCCAGCACACAAGACGGACTAGCGGGGGCAGATACGCAGTATTTT.

This clonotype was counted many times. This rearrangement joins TRBV6-2 or TRBV6-3 to TRBJ2-5; possible D gene TRBD2, 5 bases. The germline V gene encodes CDR1 MNHEY and CDR2 SVGEGT. The V end lost 5 bases, the J end lost 4 bases, and 11 bases lay between the germline ends. The CDR3 spans 13 residues. CDR3 coding DNA: TGTGCCAGCAGTCGGACTGCCCTAGAGACCCAGTACTTC. It specifies CASSRTALETQYF.

This clonotype was observed at least ten times. The germline gene is not matched at one end of the junction; a read error may be the cause. This chain uses TRBV6-5 with TRBJ2-3; a possible D gene is TRBD1 (6 bases). This CDR3 has 15 amino acids. Germline values: CDR1 MNHEY, CDR2 SVGAGI. The CDR3 coding sequence is TGTGCCAGCAGCTACTGGCAGGGGAGAGGGGATACGCAGTATTTT. It translates to CASSYWQGRGDTQYF.

This clonotype was detected a few times. The chain joins TRBV20-1 to TRBJ1-2, with 8 bases aligning to TRBD1. V trimming: 5 bases; J trimming: 5 bases; junction bases outside the gene matches: 13. This CDR3 has 15 amino acids. Germline CDR1 reads DFQATT; CDR2 reads SNEGSKA (reference sequence). The chain's CDR3 is CSAGYPDRGWYGYTF. DNA of the CDR3: TGCAGTGCTGGCTACCCTGACAGGGGTTGGTATGGCTACACCTTC.

The sample holds many counts of this clonotype. The chain carries TRBV7-3 and TRBJ2-3; D not resolved. V gave up 2 bases and J gave up 0 bases, with 6 bases separating them. The CDR3 length is 14 residues. The germline V gene has CDR1 SGHTA and CDR2 FQGTGA. In DNA, the CDR3 is TGTGCCAGCAGCTTAGATACCAGCACAGATACGCAGTATTTT. This sequence encodes CASSLDTSTDTQYF.

This clonotype was counted at least ten times. The V call is TRBV15, the J call TRBJ2-7; 7 nucleotides line up with TRBD2. V shed 0 bases, J shed 2 bases, and the junction held 4 bases outside the gene matches. The CDR3 spans 15 residues. Germline V CDR1 and CDR2: LNHNV, YYDKDF (reference sequence). DNA for the CDR3: TGTGCCACCAGCAGAGATCCGAGCGGGGCCTACGAGCAGTACTTC. Translation: CATSRDPSGAYEQYF.